The 27 T cell receptor beta chains reported below all come from one sample, sequenced in a study of beta chain features in type 1 diabetes. The authors reverse transcribed all of the isolated RNA, so sequencing captured expressed TCRB transcripts. Repertoires were generated with immunoSEQ multiplex PCR, while TCRdb's copy carries only in-frame clones and drops some. Here the sample spans over 500,000 clones, roughly 15% being singletons. The specimen was naive CD4+ T cells from blood. These receptors all come from a man aged 18 to 30 in good health.

This clone was seen more than once but under ten times. This chain uses TRBV28 with TRBJ2-1; D possibly corresponds to TRBD1 (6 bases). The V end was cut by 8 bases, the J end by 8 bases, with 16 bases between. The CDR3 loop spans 13 amino acids. From germline, CDR1 is MDHEN and CDR2 SYDVKM. The CDR3 is CASGTPGVDEQFF. CDR3 sequence (DNA): TGTGCCAGCGGTACCCCAGGGGTCGATGAGCAGTTCTTC.

This clone appeared a few times. The chain links TRBV7-2 to TRBJ2-7; no clear D. Germline lookup yields CDR1 SGHTA and CDR2 FQGNSA. V dropped 1 base and J dropped 0 bases, with 7 bases sitting between them. CDR3 length: 14 residues. DNA for the CDR3: TGTGCCAGCAGCTTAGTAGGGAACTCCTACGAGCAGTACTTC. Protein: CASSLVGNSYEQYF.

This clone was found a few times. The rearrangement links TRBV9 to TRBJ1-5; D possibly corresponds to TRBD1 (6 bases). Deletions cut 2 bases from V and 4 bases from J, with 13 bases between. This CDR3 spans 15 amino acids. Germline CDR1 SGDLS, CDR2 YYNGEE. The CDR3 nucleotides are TGTGCCAGCAGCGTCGAACAGGGTACTAATCAGCCCCAGCATTTT. Amino acids: CASSVEQGTNQPQHF.

The V and J genes are TRBV7-2 and TRBJ2-5, with TRBD2 as a possible D gene (5 bases). V dropped 4 bases and J dropped 3 bases, with 12 bases sitting between them. This CDR3 comprises 14 residues. Germline assignment: CDR1 SGHTA and CDR2 FQGNSA. CDR3 residues: CASSSLRGKETQYF. CDR3 DNA sequence: TGTGCCAGCAGCTCCCTACGGGGTAAAGAGACCCAGTACTTC.

The CDR3 sequence is CASSPGQGANEQYF. As DNA, the CDR3 is TGTGCCAGCAGCCCGGGACAGGGGGCGAACGAGCAGTACTTC. The chain has TRBV25-1 and TRBJ2-7; TRBD1 matches 12 bases. Germline V gene sequence: CDR1 MGHDK, CDR2 SYGVNS. The CDR3 has 14 amino acids. Trimming cost V 6 bases and J 5 bases; bases outside gene matches: 5.

The chain couples TRBV27 to TRBJ2-5, with TRBD2 matching 13 bases. Germline CDR1 reads MNHEY; CDR2 reads SMNVEV (reference sequence). This CDR3 is built from 15 residues. V dropped 6 bases and J dropped 7; count of bases not matched to a gene: 8. The CDR3 region is CASRTGTSGAGTQYF. CDR3 bases: TGTGCCAGCAGGACCGGGACTAGCGGGGCGGGGACCCAGTACTTC.

The rearrangement joins TRBV27 to TRBJ2-7; TRBD2 might be the D (7 bases). Trimming left V 2 bases short and J 0 bases short, with 11 bases between. Germline V gene lookup returns CDR1 MNHEY and CDR2 SMNVEV (reference sequence). The CDR3 length is 15 residues. The chain's CDR3 is CASSLRGATSYEQYF. CDR3 in DNA: TGTGCCAGCAGTTTACGGGGGGCCACCTCCTACGAGCAGTACTTC.

CDR3 amino acids: CASSGTEIYEQYF. The CDR3 region has the DNA TGTGCCAGCAGTGGGACAGAGATCTACGAGCAGTACTTC. J is TRBJ2-7 and V is TRBV4-2; 7 nucleotides match TRBD1. After removal of 6 bases from V and 3 bases from J, the junction contained 5 bases not matched to a gene. Germline V gives CDR1 LGHNA, CDR2 YNFKEQ. CDR3 length equals 13 residues.

V and J are TRBV18 and TRBJ1-1, with D possibly TRBD1 on 6 matching bases. V was shortened by 4 bases and J by 1 base, with 10 bases between the two germline ends. The germline V gene encodes CDR1 KGHSH and CDR2 LQKENI. There are 14 residues in the CDR3. The CDR3 here is CASSLGTQNTEAFF. The CDR3 DNA is TGTGCCAGCTCACTCGGGACACAGAACACTGAAGCTTTCTTT.

This clone was seen more than once but under ten times. The chain links TRBV7-2 to TRBJ2-7; the match to TRBD1 covers 9 bases. This CDR3 has 14 amino acids. V lost 1 base to trimming and J lost 6 bases; unmatched junction nucleotides: 4. CDR1 and CDR2 (germline): SGHTA, FQGNSA. This chain's CDR3 is CASSLGTGASEQYF. The CDR3 DNA is TGTGCCAGCAGCTTAGGGACAGGGGCCTCCGAGCAGTACTTC.

This clone was picked up many times. The chain combines TRBV7-9 with TRBJ2-6; possible D gene TRBD2, 5 bases. This CDR3 has 15 residues. V lost 2 bases to trimming and J lost 0 bases, with 5 bases between them. In germline, CDR1 is SEHNR, CDR2 FQNEAQ (reference sequence). CDR3 residues: CASSLSGSGANVLTF. The CDR3 DNA reads as TGTGCCAGCAGCTTAAGCGGCTCTGGGGCCAACGTCCTGACTTTC.

This clone was detected a few times. The chain is built from TRBV27 and TRBJ1-4; no firm D call. The V gene's germline CDR1 is MNHEY and CDR2 SMNVEV (reference sequence). Deletions cut 7 bases from V and 5 bases from J, with 11 bases between. The CDR3 runs 13 residues. As DNA, the CDR3 is TGTGCCAGCACCCCCCGACAAAATGAAAAACTGTTTTTT. Amino acid sequence: CASTPRQNEKLFF.

This clone appeared a few times. V and J are TRBV10-3 and TRBJ2-1, with 10 bases that match TRBD2. In germline, CDR1 is ENHRY, CDR2 SYGVKD. Unmatched junction bases numbered 4, after V lost 4 bases and J lost 7 bases. The CDR3 runs 14 residues. CDR3 region: CAISVASGSNEQFF. DNA of the CDR3: TGTGCCATCAGTGTGGCTAGCGGGAGTAATGAGCAGTTCTTC.

The sample holds a few counts of this clone. The rearrangement links TRBV6-5 to TRBJ2-1, with D maybe TRBD1 (5 bases). Germline values: CDR1 MNHEY, CDR2 SVGAGI. The ends were cut back, 2 bases at V and 10 bases at J, with 9 bases in the middle. The CDR3 has 12 residues. The CDR3 protein is CASSYGSGEQFF. The CDR3 DNA reads as TGTGCCAGCAGTTACGGCTCAGGGGAGCAGTTCTTC.

In DNA form, the CDR3 reads TGTGCCAGCAGCTTCGTCCGGTGGAACACTGAAGCTTTCTTT. It is translated as CASSFVRWNTEAFF. J is TRBJ1-1 and V is TRBV7-9; D gene uncertain. Between the trimmed V and J ends, which lost 3 bases and 1 base, there was a span of 9 bases. Germline assignment: CDR1 SEHNR and CDR2 FQNEAQ (reference sequence). This CDR3 contains 14 residues. The whole variable domain, remainder taken from reference TRBV7-9 and TRBJ1-1, is DTGVSQNPRHKITKRGQNVTFRCDPISEHNRLYWYRQTLGQGPEFLTYFQNEAQLEKSRLLSDRFSAERPKGSFSTLEIQRTEQGDSAMYLCASSFVRWNTEAFFGQGTRLTVV.

V usage is TRBV18 and J usage is TRBJ1-1; D possibly corresponds to TRBD1 (6 bases). V lost 2 bases to trimming and J lost 1 base, with 8 bases between them. The CDR3 contains 14 residues. CDR1 and CDR2 (germline): KGHSH, LQKENI. The CDR3: CASSPDRTNTEAFF. The CDR3 DNA follows: TGTGCCAGCTCACCAGACAGGACGAACACTGAAGCTTTCTTT. Looking up the rest from reference TRBV18 and TRBJ1-1 gives the full variable domain: NAGVMQNPRHLVRRRGQEARLRCSPMKGHSHVYWYRQLPEEGLKFMVYLQKENIIDESGMPKERFSAEFPKEGPSILRIQQVVRGDSAAYFCASSPDRTNTEAFFGQGTRLTVV.

This rearrangement joins TRBV7-9 to TRBJ2-1; D call uncertain. The CDR3 covers 13 residues. V lost 5 bases to trimming and J lost 6 bases, with 11 bases between them. Germline CDR1 is SEHNR and CDR2 is FQNEAQ (reference sequence). The CDR3 DNA reads TGTGCCAGCAGCCCGATGGGGTTCAATGAGCAGTTCTTC. This encodes CASSPMGFNEQFF.

The CDR3, as DNA: TGTGCCAGCTCACCACCCCCAGGGACAGCCAAAAACATTCAGTACTTC. It is translated as CASSPPPGTAKNIQYF. The chain employs TRBV18 and TRBJ2-4, with D perhaps assigned TRBD1 or TRBD2 (5 bases each). V lost 0 bases and J 0 bases, leaving 9 bases between the germline ends. The CDR3 is made up of 16 amino acids. Germline CDR1 is KGHSH and CDR2 is LQKENI.

The chain is built from TRBV29-1 and TRBJ1-1; D is perhaps TRBD1 (5 bases). Germline-derived CDR1 and CDR2 are SQVTM and ANQGSEA. The CDR3 consists of 13 residues. V lost 7 bases and J 2 bases, leaving 14 bases between the germline ends. The CDR3 nucleotides are TGCAGCGCCCCAAGGACATCTAACACTGAAGCTTTCTTT. Translating it yields CSAPRTSNTEAFF. The entire variable domain, with the rest obtained from reference TRBV29-1 and TRBJ1-1, is as follows: SAVISQKPSRDICQRGTSLTIQCQVDSQVTMMFWYRQQPGQSLTLIATANQGSEATYESGFVIDKFPISRPNLTFSTLTVSNMSPEDSSIYLCSAPRTSNTEAFFGQGTRLTVV.

This clone showed up just a few times. The chain couples TRBV14 to TRBJ2-7; 7 bases match TRBD2. This CDR3 has 15 amino acids. The germline CDR1 and CDR2 sequences are SGHDN and FVKESK. Trimming at V came to 3 bases and at J to 0 bases, leaving 5 bases not matched to a gene. The CDR3 sequence: CASSQRGIPSYEQYF. The CDR3 DNA reads TGTGCCAGCAGCCAGCGGGGGATCCCCTCCTACGAGCAGTACTTC.

This clone was seen a handful of times. The chain combines TRBV4-2 with TRBJ1-1; possibly TRBD1 for D (6 bases). With 4 bases removed from V and 0 bases from J, the gap between germline ends came to 12 bases. Germline-derived CDR1 and CDR2 are LGHNA and YNFKEQ. This CDR3 contains 15 residues. The CDR3 bases are TGTGCCAGCAGCCCCCCCAACAGGGTGAACACTGAAGCTTTCTTT. Its translation is CASSPPNRVNTEAFF.

The chain carries TRBV7-6 and TRBJ1-2; D is perhaps TRBD1 (6 bases). V dropped 2 bases and J dropped 8 bases, with 18 bases sitting between them. The CDR3 totals 15 residues. The germline CDR1 and CDR2 sequences are SGHVS and FNYEAQ. In DNA form, the CDR3 reads TGTGCCAGCAGCTTAAGTGTAGGCCCACAGGGAGGCTACACCTTC. It encodes CASSLSVGPQGGYTF.

The sample holds a few counts of this clone. The chain has TRBV27 and TRBJ2-7, with D hard to call. Germline V gene data show CDR1 as MNHEY and CDR2 as SMNVEV (reference sequence). The CDR3 loop spans 14 amino acids. V gave up 1 base and J gave up 3 bases, with 10 bases separating them. CDR3 amino acids: CASSLLLPGYEQYF. CDR3 in DNA: TGTGCCAGCAGTTTATTACTGCCGGGCTACGAGCAGTACTTC.

V usage is TRBV5-4 and J usage is TRBJ2-7; D is undetermined. This CDR3 contains 15 residues. Germline lookup yields CDR1 SGHNT and CDR2 YYREEE (reference sequence). The V end was cut by 2 bases, the J end by 2 bases, with 14 bases between. This CDR3 is CASSLQSDGPYEQYF. CDR3 bases: TGTGCCAGCAGCTTACAATCGGACGGCCCCTACGAGCAGTACTTC.

This clone was observed a handful of times. The chain couples TRBV7-8 to TRBJ2-7; D call uncertain. This CDR3 comprises 14 residues. With 6 bases removed from V and 6 bases from J, the gap between germline ends came to 18 bases. Germline CDR1 reads SGHVS; CDR2 reads FQNEAQ. CDR3 region: CASRPWRFGFEQYF. The CDR3 DNA sequence: TGTGCCAGCAGGCCCTGGCGATTTGGGTTCGAGCAGTACTTC.

In its sample, this clone was seen a few times. The chain has TRBV14 and TRBJ2-5, with 9 bases aligning to TRBD1. V was clipped by 6 bases and J by 5 bases; unmatched bases: 4. Germline V gene data show CDR1 as SGHDN and CDR2 as FVKESK. The CDR3 extends over 13 amino acids. The CDR3 loop reads CASRRTGVETQYF. CDR3 bases: TGTGCCAGCAGGCGGACAGGGGTCGAGACCCAGTACTTC.

The chain employs TRBV6-5 and TRBJ2-1; 8 positions agree with TRBD1. J gave up 2 bases and V 6 bases, and 6 bases lay outside the gene matches. The CDR3 is 15 amino acids. CDR1 MNHEY and CDR2 SVGAGI come from the germline V gene. CDR3: CASRRQGNPYNEQFF. The DNA for the CDR3 is TGTGCCAGCAGAAGACAGGGGAATCCCTACAATGAGCAGTTCTTC.